One sample yielded the 18 T cell receptor beta chains listed below, sequenced in a study of stem cell transplantation in POMP-related autoinflammatory disease. Some clones are missing from TCRdb's copy, which holds only in-frame ones; the method was immunoSEQ multiplex PCR. The data contain some 68,000 clones, more than 75% of them singletons. Sequenced here: CD4+ T cells from PBMCs, sampled after stem cell transplantation. The receptors originated from a human patient with POMP-related autoinflammation and immune dysregulation (PRAID). Some T cells may be supplied by the graft donor.

The gene calls are TRBV5-1 and TRBJ2-3, with 10 bases aligning to TRBD2. The CDR3 length is 15 residues. Per the germline V gene, CDR1 is SGHRS and CDR2 is YFSETQ. With V trimmed by 5 bases and J by 5 bases, 8 bases remained unmatched. The CDR3 sequence: CASRRSSGRLDTQYF. The CDR3 region has the DNA TGCGCCAGCAGGCGGAGTAGCGGGAGGTTAGATACGCAGTATTTT. Drawing the rest from reference TRBV5-1 and TRBJ2-3, the complete variable domain is KAGVTQTPRYLIKTRGQQVTLSCSPISGHRSVSWYQQTPGQGLQFLFEYFSETQRNKGNFPGRFSGRQFSNSRSEMNVSTLELGDSALYLCASRRSSGRLDTQYFGPGTRLTVL.

The rearrangement joins TRBV7-9 to TRBJ2-1; D call uncertain. The germline V gene has CDR1 SEHNR and CDR2 FQNEAQ (reference sequence). The CDR3 runs to 15 residues. With 5 bases removed from V and 0 bases from J, the gap between germline ends came to 11 bases. The CDR3 spells CASSPDLPSYNEQFF. DNA of the CDR3: TGTGCCAGCAGCCCGGACCTCCCCTCCTACAATGAGCAGTTCTTC.

The chain couples TRBV2 to TRBJ1-1; 8 nucleotides line up with TRBD1. Germline assignment: CDR1 SNHLY and CDR2 FYNNEI. The CDR3 contains 15 residues. Trimming removed 6 bases from V and 3 bases from J; junction bases left unmatched: 9. The DNA for the CDR3 is TGTGCCAGCAGCGCCATCCGGGACAGGTACACTGAAGCTTTCTTT. Its protein product is CASSAIRDRYTEAFF.

V and J are TRBV28 and TRBJ1-1, with no clear D. The germline V gene encodes CDR1 MDHEN and CDR2 SYDVKM. CDR3 length: 14 amino acids. The V and J ends lost 7 bases and 0 bases respectively, with 12 bases between them. In nucleotides, the CDR3 is TGTGCCAGCACGCAGCGGGCTCTGAACACTGAAGCTTTCTTT. It encodes CASTQRALNTEAFF.

The J gene is TRBJ1-1, the V gene TRBV7-8; D might be TRBD1 (5 bases). Trimming removed 1 base from V and 1 base from J, with 7 bases in between. The germline V gene encodes CDR1 SGHVS and CDR2 FQNEAQ. The CDR3 spans 14 residues. CDR3 nucleotide sequence: TGTGCCAGCAGCTTAGGGGGGGGGAACACTGAAGCTTTCTTT. Amino acid sequence: CASSLGGGNTEAFF.

The genes are TRBV3-1 (or the pseudogene TRBV3-2) and TRBJ2-1; 7 bases match TRBD2. Germline-derived CDR1 and CDR2 are LGHDT and YNNKEL (reference sequence). The CDR3 is made up of 17 amino acids. V lost 3 bases to trimming and J lost 4 bases; unmatched junction nucleotides: 12. As DNA, the CDR3 is TGTGCCAGCAGCCATGAGCGGAGCGGGATCATATACAATGAGCAGTTCTTC. It is translated as CASSHERSGIIYNEQFF.

The chain couples TRBV19 to TRBJ1-1; 9 bases fit TRBD1. CDR3 length: 15 residues. Trimming cost V 4 bases and J 3 bases; bases outside gene matches: 6. Looked up from germline, CDR1 is LNHDA and CDR2 is SQIVND (reference sequence). CDR3 in amino acids: CASSTPRQGDTEAFF. Here the CDR3 DNA reads TGTGCCAGTAGTACCCCCCGACAGGGGGACACTGAAGCTTTCTTT.

The chain employs TRBV7-9 and TRBJ2-5; 9 bases line up with TRBD2. This CDR3 comprises 16 residues. Germline values: CDR1 SEHNR, CDR2 FQNEAQ (reference sequence). V lost 5 bases to trimming and J lost 3 bases; unmatched junction nucleotides: 10. The CDR3: CASSPHPRTSEETQYF. CDR3 bases: TGTGCCAGCAGCCCACATCCCCGGACTAGCGAAGAGACCCAGTACTTC.

This clone has a single count. CDR3 sequence reads: CASSLRGGYGYTF. The CDR3 DNA follows: TGTGCCAGCAGTTTAAGGGGTGGCTATGGCTACACCTTC. The chain has TRBV12-3 or TRBV12-4 and TRBJ1-2; possible D gene TRBD1, 5 bases. Trimming took 2 bases from V and 4 from J, leaving 8 bases between them. The CDR3 runs 13 residues.

The chain employs TRBV11-2 and TRBJ1-1; D possibly corresponds to TRBD1 (6 bases). The germline gives CDR1 SGHAT, CDR2 FQNNGV. The CDR3 loop spans 14 amino acids. The V and J ends lost 1 base and 3 bases respectively, with 9 bases between them. Here the CDR3 reads CASSLGQGYTEAFF. In DNA form, the CDR3 reads TGTGCCAGCAGCTTAGGTCAGGGGTACACTGAAGCTTTCTTT.

This chain links TRBV28 with TRBJ1-1, with 8 bases matching TRBD1. CDR1 and CDR2 (germline): MDHEN, SYDVKM. The trim removed 5 bases at V and 1 base at J, leaving 18 bases unmatched. This CDR3 region has 19 residues. CDR3 amino acids: CASSPGTGRELWENTEAFF. The CDR3 DNA is TGTGCCAGCAGTCCTGGGACAGGAAGGGAATTATGGGAGAACACTGAAGCTTTCTTT.

This chain connects TRBV6-5 to TRBJ1-2; the D gene is possibly TRBD1 (6 bases). Trimming pared 7 bases from V and 5 bases from J, leaving 14 bases between. Germline V gene sequence: CDR1 MNHEY, CDR2 SVGAGI. The CDR3 has 13 residues. This chain's CDR3 is CASKGGHGYGYTF. The CDR3 region has the DNA TGTGCCAGCAAGGGGGGACATGGATATGGCTACACCTTC.

The V call is TRBV2, the J call TRBJ1-2, with D possibly matching TRBD1 (5 bases). Trimming shortened V by 6 bases and J by 3 bases, and 11 bases separated the two germline ends. CDR3 size: 13 residues. Germline CDR1 and CDR2: SNHLY and FYNNEI. The CDR3: CASSREPHYGYTF. CDR3 in DNA: TGTGCCAGCAGCAGGGAGCCCCACTATGGCTACACCTTC. Filled out from reference TRBV2 and TRBJ1-2, the complete variable domain reads EPEVTQTPSHQVTQMGQEVILRCVPISNHLYFYWYRQILGQKVEFLVSFYNNEISEKSEIFDDQFSVERPDGSNFTLKIRSTKLEDSAMYFCASSREPHYGYTFGSGTRLTVV.

The sample holds one count of this clone. V is TRBV5-1 and J is TRBJ1-3, with unresolved D. The CDR3 has 17 amino acids. V was pared by 0 bases and J by 0 bases, with 13 bases between. Germline V CDR1 and CDR2: SGHRS, YFSETQ. This chain's CDR3 is CASSLVGVRASGNTIYF. The CDR3 DNA sequence: TGCGCCAGCAGCTTGGTGGGAGTTCGAGCCTCTGGAAACACCATATATTTT.

The chain carries TRBV24-1 and TRBJ2-5, with 7 bases lining up with TRBD1. The CDR3 contains 17 residues. With V trimmed by 9 bases and J by 5 bases, 20 bases remained unmatched. CDR1 is KGHDR and CDR2 is SFDVKD in the germline V gene. The CDR3 sequence is CATPSIVARGLKETQYF. The CDR3 coding sequence is TGTGCCACCCCAAGTATAGTCGCGAGGGGGCTCAAGGAGACCCAGTACTTC.

V is TRBV4-1 and J is TRBJ2-5; a possible D gene is TRBD1 (5 bases). V was trimmed by 0 bases and J by 5 bases, leaving 13 bases between them. Germline CDR1 MGHRA, CDR2 YSYEKL. This CDR3 has 15 residues. The CDR3 DNA follows: TGCGCCAGCAGCCAAGATCCCAAGGGGCGGGAGACCCAGTACTTC. Amino acids: CASSQDPKGRETQYF.

The genes are TRBV15 and TRBJ1-4, with 8 nucleotides matching TRBD1. J was trimmed by 5 bases and V by 9 bases; bases with no gene match: 5. The CDR3 loop spans 13 amino acids. Per germline, CDR1 LNHNV and CDR2 YYDKDF (reference sequence). The CDR3 region is CATSRDRNEKLFF. DNA for the CDR3: TGTGCCACATCCCGGGACAGGAATGAAAAACTGTTTTTT.

The chain couples TRBV6-1 to TRBJ2-3; D gene unclear. The CDR3 length is 17 residues. CDR1 is MNHNS and CDR2 is SASEGT in the germline V gene. V shed 3 bases and J shed 2 bases, with 18 bases lying between them. This CDR3 reads CASSDWGLMVHTDTQYF. The CDR3 nucleotides are TGTGCCAGCAGTGATTGGGGTCTTATGGTGCACACAGATACGCAGTATTTT.